This T cell receptor beta chain was sequenced for a study of blood T cell repertoires in COVID-19. Study-wide background: Samples taken during acute and convalescent COVID-19 were collected in the United States, Italy and Spain.

This clone was counted between two and nine times. CDR1 and CDR2 from the germline V gene are GTSNPN and SVGIG (reference sequence). The ends lost 5 bases at V and 5 bases at J; junction bases unmatched: 12. The CDR3 runs 17 residues. TCRdb's table, derived via immunoSEQ multiplex PCR, lists solely in-frame clones and lacks some. The table has nearly 250,000 clones, 86% seen once; the top ten hold 2% to 2.5%. Material for sequencing was PBMCs or T cells enriched from blood (not recorded which). The chain combines TRBV30 with TRBJ2-3, with TRBD2 identical over 14 bases. The sequence was collected from a woman between 45 and 65 years old who had recovered from COVID-19. The CDR3 DNA sequence: TGTGCCTGGGTCACCGGGACTAGCGGGAGCAAGAGAGATACGCAGTATTTT. It translates to CAWVTGTSGSKRDTQYF.